What follows are 27 T cell receptor beta chains derived from one specimen sequenced in a study of circulating and synovial CD4+ cells in juvenile arthritis. This table comes from immunoSEQ multiplex PCR, and its TCRdb copy is limited to in-frame clones, with some not included. The table has under 35,000 clones, nearly 97% seen once. Sequenced: CD4+ T cells from blood. All receptors come from a human donor with juvenile idiopathic arthritis.

Only a few counts were recorded for this clone. The CDR3 nucleotides read TGCAGCGCCGGGGGACAGGGGTACGAGCAGTACTTC. It translates to CSAGGQGYEQYF. The chain couples TRBV29-1 to TRBJ2-7; TRBD1 matches at 10 bases. CDR3 length equals 12 residues. Germline V CDR1 and CDR2: SQVTM, ANQGSEA. The V and J ends lost 7 bases and 4 bases, in that order; junction bases with no gene match: 4.

This clone showed up just once. The chain employs TRBV9 and TRBJ1-1; TRBD1 is a possible D gene (5 bases). Germline V lookup: CDR1 SGDLS, CDR2 YYNGEE. V was cut by 0 bases and J by 7 bases, with 13 bases left in between. This CDR3 has 14 residues. CDR3 region: CASSVVDRQGEAFF. In DNA form, the CDR3 reads TGTGCCAGCAGCGTAGTTGACCGGCAGGGTGAAGCTTTCTTT.

V is TRBV7-3 and J is TRBJ2-1; 9 bases fit TRBD2. After removal of 5 bases from V and 4 bases from J, the junction contained 12 bases not matched to a gene. This CDR3 spans 17 amino acids. Germline V gene data show CDR1 as SGHTA and CDR2 as FQGTGA. The CDR3 bases are TGTGCCAGCAGCCCACGACACCGGCGGGGGGGGTACAATGAGCAGTTCTTC. Translating gives CASSPRHRRGGYNEQFF. Filled out from reference TRBV7-3 and TRBJ2-1, the complete variable domain reads GAGVSQTPSNKVTEKGKYVELRCDPISGHTALYWYRQSLGQGPEFLIYFQGTGAADDSGLPNDRFFAVRPEGSVSTLKIQRTERGDSAVYLCASSPRHRRGGYNEQFFGPGTRLTVL.

V and J are TRBV28 and TRBJ1-4; D is possibly TRBD1 (6 bases). The V gene lost 3 bases and the J gene lost 4 bases, with 12 bases spanning the gap. The CDR3 is 15 amino acids. The germline V gene encodes CDR1 MDHEN and CDR2 SYDVKM. CDR3 bases: TGTGCCAGCAGTTTCTCGGACAGCTATAATGAAAAACTGTTTTTT. Residues: CASSFSDSYNEKLFF.

This clone has just a few counts. The chain uses TRBV19 and TRBJ1-1, with D uncertain. V lost 3 bases to trimming and J lost 3 bases, with 8 bases between them. Per germline, CDR1 LNHDA and CDR2 SQIVND (reference sequence). The CDR3 sequence is 13 residues long. This CDR3 reads CASSIYRDTEAFF. CDR3 bases: TGTGCCAGTAGTATCTACCGGGACACTGAAGCTTTCTTT.

This clone was detected once. V and J are TRBV5-1 and TRBJ2-3; 8 bases fit TRBD2. The germline gives CDR1 SGHRS, CDR2 YFSETQ. The CDR3 is 16 residues long. After removal of 0 bases from V and 4 bases from J, the junction contained 7 bases not matched to a gene. The chain's CDR3 is CASSLALARGADTQYF. Written as DNA, the CDR3 is TGCGCCAGCAGCTTGGCCTTGGCGCGGGGGGCAGATACGCAGTATTTT.

The genes are TRBV5-4 and TRBJ2-6, with a tentative D call TRBD1 (6 bases). From germline, CDR1 is SGHNT and CDR2 YYREEE (reference sequence). The CDR3 totals 17 residues. Trimming took off 2 bases at V and 0 bases at J, with 12 bases between the two ends. The CDR3 coding sequence is TGTGCCAGCAGCTTAGGACAGTTTCCCTCTGGGGCCAACGTCCTGACTTTC. It yields the protein CASSLGQFPSGANVLTF.

V usage is TRBV6-6 and J usage is TRBJ2-2, with D possibly matching TRBD1 (5 bases). Germline loops: CDR1 MNHNY, CDR2 SVGAGI (reference sequence). The V end lost 7 bases, the J end lost 0 bases, and 9 bases lay between the germline ends. The CDR3 extends over 14 amino acids. The DNA for the CDR3 is TGTGCCAGCATCCCAGGGACGAACACCGGGGAGCTGTTTTTT. It translates to CASIPGTNTGELFF.

The chain carries TRBV6-5 and TRBJ2-2, with 12 nucleotides matching TRBD2. The ends lost 7 bases at V and 9 bases at J; junction bases unmatched: 9. There are 15 residues in the CDR3. The V gene's germline CDR1 is MNHEY and CDR2 SVGAGI. The CDR3 sequence: CASTQLAGGHRELFF. In nucleotides, the CDR3 is TGTGCCAGCACCCAACTAGCGGGGGGCCACCGGGAGCTGTTTTTT.

The CDR3 DNA reads as TGTGCCAGCTCACCACGGACATGGGGAGAGACCCAGTACTTC. Residues: CASSPRTWGETQYF. The V gene is TRBV18, the J gene TRBJ2-5; perhaps TRBD1 as D (5 bases). Trimming stripped 1 base from V and 4 bases from J, with 10 bases between. Germline loops: CDR1 KGHSH, CDR2 LQKENI. The CDR3 is 14 residues long.

This clone was detected once. The rearrangement joins TRBV5-5 to TRBJ1-6; TRBD1 might be the D (5 bases). The CDR3 loop spans 18 amino acids. Germline-derived CDR1 and CDR2 are SGHKS and YYEKEE (reference sequence). V gave up 4 bases and J gave up 0 bases, with 17 bases separating them. In DNA form, the CDR3 reads TGTGCCAGCAGCCACCTCGATGACAGAAGCTCCTATAATTCACCCCTCCACTTT. This codes for CASSHLDDRSSYNSPLHF.

The chain carries TRBV5-6 and TRBJ2-7, with D unresolved. The CDR3 length is 13 residues. Germline assignment: CDR1 SGHDT and CDR2 YYEEEE. Deletions cut 5 bases from V and 4 bases from J, with 13 bases between. The CDR3 coding sequence is TGTGCCAGCAGGACGGTCGGAGAGTACGAGCAGTACTTC. Translating gives CASRTVGEYEQYF.

The chain carries TRBV5-6 and TRBJ2-7, with 7 positions matching TRBD2. V gave up 4 bases and J gave up 5 bases; unmatched junction bases: 12. Germline assignment: CDR1 SGHDT and CDR2 YYEEEE. CDR3 length: 15 amino acids. CDR3 bases: TGTGCCAGCAGCCCAGCCGCCCTGCTAGCGGACGAGCAGTACTTC. Residues: CASSPAALLADEQYF.

This rearrangement joins TRBV21-1 to TRBJ2-1; TRBD2 is the table's D call and was not checked against the DNA. TRBV21-1 is shown as a pseudogene. The length of the CDR3 is 16 residues. This CDR3 is CASRENTSGSYNEQFF. Here the CDR3 DNA reads TGTGCCAGCCGCGAGAATACTAGCGGATCCTACAATGAGCAGTTCTTC.

A remark on this clone: At one of its ends the junction is not consistent with the germline gene, which may arise from a read error. The chain is built from TRBV28 and TRBJ2-7, with TRBD2 identical over 7 bases. CDR1 is MDHEN and CDR2 is SYDVKM in the germline V gene. This CDR3 spans 15 amino acids. CDR3: CASSSPSGPPYGQYF. The CDR3 DNA reads TGTGCCAGCAGTTCTCCTAGCGGACCCCCCTACGGGCAGTACTTC.

CDR3: CAWSGDRGGSYTF. CDR3 in DNA: TGTGCCTGGAGTGGCGACAGGGGAGGAAGCTACACCTTC. The chain carries TRBV30 and TRBJ1-2, with TRBD1 matching over 8 bases. J was trimmed by 9 bases and V by 1 base; bases with no gene match: 7. This CDR3 region has 13 residues. Germline CDR1 GTSNPN, CDR2 SVGIG (reference sequence).

The CDR3 loop is CASSFGQTIYEQYF. The CDR3 DNA reads as TGCGCCAGCAGCTTTGGGCAGACAATCTACGAGCAGTACTTC. The V and J genes are TRBV5-1 and TRBJ2-7; D gene ambiguous. Germline values: CDR1 SGHRS, CDR2 YFSETQ. Trimming removed 2 bases from V and 3 bases from J, with 12 bases in between. CDR3 size: 14 residues.

V and J are TRBV18 and TRBJ2-5; 7 bases match TRBD1. Trimming cost V 7 bases and J 5 bases; bases outside gene matches: 10. Germline CDR1 and CDR2: KGHSH and LQKENI. This CDR3 is 14 amino acids long. This CDR3 reads CASLPTGRVETQYF. DNA of the CDR3: TGTGCCAGCTTGCCGACAGGGAGAGTTGAGACCCAGTACTTC.

This chain joins TRBV7-9 and TRBJ2-7; 11 bases line up with TRBD2. Germline loops: CDR1 SEHNR, CDR2 FQNEAQ (reference sequence). V lost 2 bases, J lost 0 bases, and 9 bases stayed unmatched. CDR3 size: 18 residues. The CDR3 nucleotides are TGTGCCAGCAGCTTATCCGGTTCTAGCGGGAGGCACTCCTACGAGCAGTACTTC. Amino acid sequence: CASSLSGSSGRHSYEQYF.

The chain is built from TRBV6-1 and TRBJ1-5; TRBD1 matches 10 bases. This CDR3 is built from 16 residues. V dropped 4 bases and J dropped 6; count of bases not matched to a gene: 9. CDR1 and CDR2 from the germline V gene are MNHNS and SASEGT. The CDR3 reads CASSGTGGTGAQPQHF. The CDR3 DNA sequence: TGTGCCAGCAGTGGGACCGGTGGGACAGGGGCTCAGCCCCAGCATTTT.

The rearrangement links TRBV11-2 to TRBJ1-2; D is perhaps TRBD1 (6 bases). CDR1 is SGHAT, CDR2 FQNNGV, per germline. V lost 3 bases to trimming and J lost 3 bases, with 8 bases between them. The CDR3 consists of 13 residues. CDR3 DNA sequence: TGTGCCAGCAGCTTGGACAGTCACTATGGCTACACCTTC. It codes for CASSLDSHYGYTF.

The V gene is TRBV27, the J gene TRBJ2-7; 11 nucleotides line up with TRBD2. CDR1 and CDR2 from the germline V gene are MNHEY and SMNVEV (reference sequence). CDR3 length: 16 amino acids. V was clipped by 5 bases and J by 5 bases; unmatched bases: 11. This chain's CDR3 is CASSKIRTSGFNEQYF. The CDR3, as DNA: TGTGCCAGCAGTAAGATAAGGACTAGCGGGTTCAACGAGCAGTACTTC.

J is TRBJ1-5 and V is TRBV9, with 7 bases fitting TRBD1. Trimming cost V 1 base and J 6 bases; bases outside gene matches: 4. The CDR3 is 14 residues long. The germline V gene has CDR1 SGDLS and CDR2 YYNGEE. The CDR3 coding sequence is TGTGCCAGCAGCGTACAGGGGGTTGGTCAGCCCCAGCATTTT. Its protein product is CASSVQGVGQPQHF.

V usage is TRBV21-1 and J usage is TRBJ1-5. TRBV21-1 is an annotated pseudogene. The CDR3 consists of 18 residues. The CDR3 sequence is CASSKVRGAGDSNQPQHF. CDR3 sequence (DNA): TGTGCCAGCAGCAAAGTCCGTGGGGCGGGGGATAGCAATCAGCCCCAGCATTTT.

On this clone itself: Other nucleotide sequences in the sample specify the same CDR3. V is TRBV6-6 and J is TRBJ2-7, with 9 bases fitting TRBD1. The CDR3 has 12 residues. Germline assignment: CDR1 MNHNY and CDR2 SVGAGI (reference sequence). Trimming cost V 8 bases and J 5 bases; bases outside gene matches: 4. CDR3 sequence: CASRDRDHEQYF. The CDR3 DNA sequence: TGTGCCAGCCGGGACAGGGACCACGAGCAGTACTTC.

This sequence joins TRBV30 and TRBJ1-2; TRBD1 is a possible D gene (5 bases). In germline, CDR1 is GTSNPN, CDR2 SVGIG (reference sequence). The V end lost 1 base, the J end lost 13 bases, and 16 bases lay between the germline ends. This CDR3 is 12 amino acids long. The CDR3 bases are TGTGCCTGGAGTGGGGAAGGGGTCTCCGCCACCTTC. Translation gives CAWSGEGVSATF.

V gene TRBV28 combines with J gene TRBJ2-1; 9 nucleotides agree with TRBD2. Germline lookup yields CDR1 MDHEN and CDR2 SYDVKM. V shed 4 bases, J shed 7 bases, and the junction held 11 bases outside the gene matches. There are 16 residues in the CDR3. CDR3 loop: CASSSIVRSGRNEQFF. CDR3 nucleotide sequence: TGTGCCAGCAGTTCGATAGTCCGAAGCGGGAGGAATGAGCAGTTCTTC.